These 19 T cell receptor beta chains originate from one sample sequenced in a study of regulatory T cells in long-lasting Graves disease. As to time point: newly diagnosed GD, antithyroid drugs for less than 3 months. PBMC-extracted RNA yielded the TCR library. Construction of the TCR beta libraries employed iRepertoire HTBI primers in conjunction with Arm-PCR of CDR3 regions. TCRdb analysed the multiplex PCR reads with MiXCR anew, one entry per CDR3 protein. The sample lists about 620,000 distinct CDR3 sequences, around 17% occurring once. A further study also used this sample, focusing on T cells in Graves' hyperthyroidism and ophthalmopathy.

The material sequenced was peripheral blood mononuclear cells (PBMCs), taken at new diagnosis, from a patient treated with antithyroid drugs. Receptors were obtained from a woman between 25 and 40 years old with Graves disease.

This clonotype was picked up a small number of times. The genes are TRBV5-1 and TRBJ2-3; D gene uncertain. Trimming took off 4 bases at V and 5 bases at J, with 8 bases between the two ends. The CDR3 spans 12 residues. CDR1 is SGHRS, CDR2 YFSETQ, per germline. CDR3 in amino acids: CASSAFQDTQYF. The DNA for the CDR3 is TGCGCCAGCAGCGCCTTTCAAGATACGCAGTATTTT.

The genes are TRBV14 and TRBJ1-2; maybe TRBD1 (6 bases). The CDR3 is 15 amino acids. Germline CDR1 and CDR2: SGHDN and FVKESK. With 3 bases removed from V and 8 bases from J, the gap between germline ends came to 19 bases. The CDR3 reads CASSQGGTGIIGYTF. The DNA for the CDR3 is TGTGCCAGCAGCCAGGGGGGTACAGGGATTATCGGCTACACCTTC.

This clonotype has just a few counts. The chain recombines TRBV12-3 or TRBV12-4 with TRBJ2-7; 7 bases agree with TRBD1. Unmatched junction bases numbered 7, after V lost 6 bases and J lost 2 bases. This CDR3 is built from 14 residues. This CDR3 is CASSSGQPTYEQYF. Here the CDR3 DNA reads TGTGCCAGCAGCTCGGGACAGCCTACCTACGAGCAGTACTTC.

This rearrangement joins TRBV11-2 to TRBJ2-7, with TRBD1 as a possible D gene (5 bases). V was shortened by 4 bases and J by 4 bases, with 17 bases between the two germline ends. The germline gives CDR1 SGHAT, CDR2 FQNNGV. This CDR3 is built from 15 residues. CDR3 region: CASSSIDSQNYEQYF. The DNA of the CDR3 is TGTGCCAGCAGCTCAATTGACAGCCAAAATTACGAGCAGTACTTC.

The table lists this clonotype with a few counts. The V call is TRBV6-5, the J call TRBJ1-2; TRBD1 matches 7 bases. CDR1 is MNHEY and CDR2 is SVGAGI in the germline V gene. Trimming removed 0 bases from V and 3 bases from J; junction bases left unmatched: 4. The CDR3 runs to 15 residues. The CDR3 loop reads CASSYSTGVDYGYTF. CDR3 DNA sequence: TGTGCCAGCAGTTACTCTACAGGGGTGGACTATGGCTACACCTTC.

This clonotype has just a few counts. This chain links TRBV6-1 with TRBJ2-4; D not certain. The V gene lost 1 base and the J gene lost 9 bases, with 7 bases spanning the gap. The CDR3 loop spans 12 amino acids. Germline assignment: CDR1 MNHNS and CDR2 SASEGT. The CDR3 protein is CASSEGRTIQYF. CDR3 DNA sequence: TGTGCCAGCAGTGAAGGTCGGACCATTCAGTACTTC.

This clonotype occurred many times. V is TRBV11-2 and J is TRBJ2-5; perhaps D is TRBD1 or TRBD2 (8 bases each). The germline V gene encodes CDR1 SGHAT and CDR2 FQNNGV. This CDR3 region has 15 residues. Trimming pared 5 bases from V and 1 base from J, leaving 14 bases between. The DNA of the CDR3 is TGTGCCAGCAGCCGGGAGGGGACAGGCCAAGAGACCCAGTACTTC. Translation gives CASSREGTGQETQYF. The full variable domain, in which reference TRBV11-2 and TRBJ2-5 provide the parts outside the CDR3, is EAGVAQSPRYKIIEKRQSVAFWCNPISGHATLYWYQQILGQGPKLLIQFQNNGVVDDSQLPKDRFSAERLKGVDSTLKIQPAKLEDSAVYLCASSREGTGQETQYFGPGTRLLVL.

V gene TRBV7-9 combines with J gene TRBJ2-2; 11 positions match TRBD2. Germline CDR1 reads SEHNR; CDR2 reads FQNEAQ (reference sequence). CDR3 length equals 15 residues. The V gene end was trimmed by 0 bases and the J gene end by 10 bases; junction bases not matched to a gene: 4. The CDR3 DNA sequence: TGTGCCAGCAGCTTAGCCCTAGCGGGAGGCTCGGAGCTGTTTTTT. It codes for CASSLALAGGSELFF.

The chain links TRBV7-2 to TRBJ2-1; D uncertain. The germline V and J ends were trimmed by 5 bases and 4 bases, with 9 bases remaining between them. The CDR3 extends over 13 amino acids. Germline CDR1 SGHTA, CDR2 FQGNSA. The CDR3 coding sequence is TGTGCCAGCAGCACCCAGTATTACAATGAGCAGTTCTTC. Protein: CASSTQYYNEQFF.

This clonotype turned up a few times. This chain connects TRBV7-9 to TRBJ2-1, with D unclear. V gave up 5 bases and J gave up 2 bases, with 13 bases separating them. The CDR3 totals 15 residues. Per the germline V gene, CDR1 is SEHNR and CDR2 is FQNEAQ (reference sequence). CDR3 sequence: CASSLHEQTYNEQFF. As DNA, the CDR3 is TGTGCCAGCAGCCTTCATGAACAAACCTACAATGAGCAGTTCTTC.

Only a few counts were recorded for this clonotype. The chain joins TRBV6-2 or TRBV6-3 to TRBJ2-3; D is perhaps TRBD2 (6 bases). Trimming shortened V by 5 bases and J by 0 bases, and 15 bases separated the two germline ends. The CDR3 has 16 amino acids. Germline CDR1 MNHEY, CDR2 SVGEGT. The CDR3 bases are TGTGCCAGCAGTCCCGACGGGAGTATCAGCACAGATACGCAGTATTTT. Its protein product is CASSPDGSISTDTQYF.

This clonotype was counted at least ten times. The V gene is TRBV28, the J gene TRBJ2-3, with a weak D call TRBD2 (6 bases). Germline lookup yields CDR1 MDHEN and CDR2 SYDVKM. Trimming cost V 5 bases and J 6 bases, with 18 bases left between them. CDR3 length: 15 residues. CDR3 sequence reads: CASSPPDGRDDTQYF. CDR3 DNA sequence: TGTGCCAGCAGTCCGCCCGATGGGCGGGACGATACGCAGTATTTT. Drawing the rest from reference TRBV28 and TRBJ2-3, the complete variable domain is DVKVTQSSRYLVKRTGEKVFLECVQDMDHENMFWYRQDPGLGLRLIYFSYDVKMKEKGDIPEGYSVSREKKERFSLILESASTNQTSMYLCASSPPDGRDDTQYFGPGTRLTVL.

This clonotype has at least ten counts. The chain recombines TRBV20-1 with TRBJ1-1; no firm D call. The V gene's germline CDR1 is DFQATT and CDR2 SNEGSKA (reference sequence). This CDR3 region has 14 residues. V lost 5 bases, J lost 5 bases, and 18 bases lay in between. The CDR3 sequence: CSAEEWEGRTEAFF. The CDR3 coding sequence is TGCAGTGCTGAAGAATGGGAGGGTAGGACTGAAGCTTTCTTT.

This clonotype appeared a single time. The rearrangement joins TRBV5-1 to TRBJ2-1; 7 bases line up with TRBD1. Germline assignment: CDR1 SGHRS and CDR2 YFSETQ. This CDR3 is built from 15 residues. The trim removed 4 bases at V and 3 bases at J, leaving 7 bases unmatched. The CDR3 sequence: CASSPRDSHYNEQFF. Written as DNA, the CDR3 is TGCGCCAGCAGCCCCCGGGACAGCCACTACAATGAGCAGTTCTTC.

In its sample, this clonotype was seen many times. V and J are TRBV6-1 and TRBJ1-2; D unresolved. This CDR3 comprises 13 residues. V was clipped by 8 bases and J by 6 bases, with 16 bases between them. CDR1 and CDR2 (germline): MNHNS, SASEGT. DNA of the CDR3: TGTGCCAGCTGGAGCTTCGGAGTACATGGCTACACCTTC. It is translated as CASWSFGVHGYTF.

This clonotype was counted ten times or more. The rearrangement uses TRBV2 and TRBJ1-2; TRBD1 aligns across 9 bases. CDR1 SNHLY and CDR2 FYNNEI come from the germline V gene. With V trimmed by 6 bases and J by 4 bases, 6 bases remained unmatched. CDR3 size: 14 residues. In DNA, the CDR3 is TGTGCCAGCAGGAGCTTGACAGGGGGCTATGGCTACACCTTC. As protein: CASRSLTGGYGYTF.

The table lists this clonotype with a few counts. The chain links TRBV3-1 to TRBJ1-1, with no clear D. With 0 bases removed from V and 3 bases from J, the gap between germline ends came to 8 bases. Germline values: CDR1 LGHDT, CDR2 YNNKEL (reference sequence). The CDR3 covers 14 residues. The CDR3 protein is CASSQDVTYTEAFF. The DNA of the CDR3 is TGTGCCAGCAGCCAAGATGTAACATACACTGAAGCTTTCTTT.

The chain uses TRBV24-1 and TRBJ2-1, with 11 bases that match TRBD1. CDR1 and CDR2 from the germline V gene are KGHDR and SFDVKD. V was pared by 2 bases and J by 0 bases, with 2 bases of the junction left unmatched. The CDR3 runs to 17 residues. The CDR3 coding sequence is TGTGCCACCAGTGATTCCGGGACAGGGGGCTCCTACAATGAGCAGTTCTTC. As protein: CATSDSGTGGSYNEQFF.

This clonotype turned up a few times. The chain joins TRBV9 to TRBJ2-1, with 8 bases matching TRBD2. CDR3 length: 14 amino acids. Germline V CDR1 and CDR2: SGDLS, YYNGEE. After removal of 4 bases from V and 9 bases from J, the junction contained 9 bases not matched to a gene. The CDR3 protein is CASSLGLAGPEQFF. CDR3 nucleotide sequence: TGTGCCAGCAGCCTTGGACTAGCAGGACCTGAGCAGTTCTTC.